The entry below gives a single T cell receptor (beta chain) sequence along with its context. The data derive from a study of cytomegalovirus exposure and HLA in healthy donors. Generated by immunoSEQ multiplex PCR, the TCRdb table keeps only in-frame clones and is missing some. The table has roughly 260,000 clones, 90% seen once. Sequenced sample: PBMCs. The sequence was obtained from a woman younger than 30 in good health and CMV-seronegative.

The CDR3 sequence: CASTPPGQSTRGGYTF. The CDR3 bases are TGTGCCAGCACCCCCCCTGGACAATCTACCAGGGGAGGCTACACCTTC. The rearrangement links TRBV7-9 to TRBJ1-2; tentatively, D is TRBD1 (6 bases). Germline assignment: CDR1 SEHNR and CDR2 FQNEAQ (reference sequence). Trimming left V 7 bases short and J 8 bases short, with 26 bases between. CDR3 length: 16 residues.